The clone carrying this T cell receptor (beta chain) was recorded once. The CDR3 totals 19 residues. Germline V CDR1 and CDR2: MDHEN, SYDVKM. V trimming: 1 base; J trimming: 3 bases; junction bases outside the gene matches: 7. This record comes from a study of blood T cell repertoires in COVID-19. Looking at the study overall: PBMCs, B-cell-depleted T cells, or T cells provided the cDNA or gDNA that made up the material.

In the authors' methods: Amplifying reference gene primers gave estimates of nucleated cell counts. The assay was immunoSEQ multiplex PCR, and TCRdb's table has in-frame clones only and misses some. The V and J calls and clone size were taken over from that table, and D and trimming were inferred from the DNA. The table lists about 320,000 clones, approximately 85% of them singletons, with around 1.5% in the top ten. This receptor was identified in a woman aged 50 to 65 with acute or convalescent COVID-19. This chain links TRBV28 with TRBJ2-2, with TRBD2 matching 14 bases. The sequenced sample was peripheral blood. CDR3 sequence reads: CASSLSGLAGGVDTGELFF. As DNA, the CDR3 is TGTGCCAGCAGTTTATCCGGACTAGCGGGAGGTGTTGACACCGGGGAGCTGTTTTTT. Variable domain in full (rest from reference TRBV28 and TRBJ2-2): DVKVTQSSRYLVKRTGEKVFLECVQDMDHENMFWYRQDPGLGLRLIYFSYDVKMKEKGDIPEGYSVSREKKERFSLILESASTNQTSMYLCASSLSGLAGGVDTGELFFGEGSRLTVL.